The clone carrying this TCR beta chain was counted many times. Its antigen is not identified. Each CDR3 protein gets one entry after TCRdb re-called the 5' RACE reads with MiXCR. The sample lists 120,000 to 150,000 distinct CDR3 sequences, 4.1% occurring once. This sample stems from a study of human T cells and chemical hapten exposure. Study overall: There were per-sample TCR yield variations, arising mainly from small pooled library volume differences. Overall study results and limits: No alteration of TCRs above 1 in 1000 frequency was seen with DPC sensitization.

Sequencing started from total RNA isolated from unfractionated whole blood. This CDR3 spans 15 amino acids. The V end was cut by 4 bases, the J end by 4 bases, with 17 bases between. The germline CDR1 and CDR2 sequences are SGHRS and YFSETQ. This TCR was recovered from a female donor in good health. This rearrangement joins TRBV5-1 to TRBJ1-2, with TRBD1 as a possible D gene (6 bases). CDR3 bases: TGCGCCAGCAGCCCGCAGATGGACAGTCTCTATGGCTACACCTTC. Translation gives CASSPQMDSLYGYTF. Filled out from reference TRBV5-1 and TRBJ1-2, the complete variable domain reads KAGVTQTPRYLIKTRGQQVTLSCSPISGHRSVSWYQQTPGQGLQFLFEYFSETQRNKGNFPGRFSGRQFSNSRSEMNVSTLELGDSALYLCASSPQMDSLYGYTFGSGTRLTVV.